This TCR beta chain was captured by sequencing in a study of T cells in Graves' hyperthyroidism and ophthalmopathy (dated by TCRdb to between 2018 and 2021). For context, the study as a whole: Peripheral blood samples were taken at initial diagnosis, before any treatment was given. To identify distinguishing TCR V-J signatures, a discovery cohort of about a hundred patients was used, comprising approximately 40 with Graves' ophthalmopathy and roughly 60 with stable Graves' hyperthyroidism. Whether ophthalmopathy could be predicted prospectively was tested in an independent validation cohort made up of under 20 hyperthyroidism patients plus 17 patients who later progressed to ophthalmopathy. For training and testing, the approximately 97 patients in the discovery cohort were randomly divided in a 7:3 ratio. In addition, the study compared T-cell repertoires in thyroid tissue and in blood from roughly six Graves' hyperthyroidism patients. After sampling, hyperthyroidism patients received methimazole starting at 30 mg daily, and ophthalmopathy patients received high-dose intravenous methylprednisolone. TCR Vbeta CDR3 sequencing of some 140 peripheral blood samples (over 40 ophthalmopathy, about 75 hyperthyroidism and some 17 progressor patients) is reported in the paper.

The TCR beta CDR3 regions were amplified from RNA transcripts. The first round of RT-PCR for the TCR CDR3 was performed with the HTBI primer set and the Qiagen OneStep RT-PCR kit. Libraries were constructed in a second round of multiplex PCR, after which size selection and purification were performed. Libraries were sequenced paired-end with 100 bp reads on an Illumina HiSeq2000. The source study handled its data this way. SOAPnuke was used to process the raw data, with reads discarded if the reads contained adapters or uncalled bases, had a mean Phred below 15, or lacked an exact constant-primer or identifier match. High-quality paired reads were merged using COPE v1.2.5, and each unique nucleotide sequence was defined as a clonotype. MiTCR v1.1 was used to align clonotypes to the IMGT TRBV, TRBD and TRBJ reference segments. Only V-J combinations with frequency above 0.0001, covering roughly 99% of repertoires, were analysed. A TCS score was defined as the ratio of F50 (clonal expansion) to E x V (chaos), with BLOSUM62-based TCRdist applied between CDR3 peptides within each V-J. Welch's t-statistics and random forest reduced approximately 520 V-J features to roughly 13, which were used in a naive Bayes classifier (R e1071). TCRdb passed the public sequencing reads through fastp at Q25 and MiXCR, retaining productive beta sequences. Each CDR3 protein appears once, grouped with its most common genes and DNA. The V and J calls shown here were made by TCRdb, not taken from the authors' results. This sample comprises hundreds of thousands of distinct CDR3 sequences, about 12% of them detected only once. The top ten clonotypes cover less than 10% of the sample.

Deletion took 0 bases off V and 5 bases off J, with a span of 6 bases between the germline ends. The germline V gene yields SGHDT for CDR1 and YYEEEE for CDR2. From cysteine to phenylalanine, the CDR3 is 12 amino acids long. Kept here is only the CDR3 DNA, which spans 36 bases and is read in frame from base 1. The sample holds a few counts of this clonotype. No antigen is known for it. No per-base quality is available; no much larger clone lies one base away. A patient counted as having stable Graves' hyperthyroidism if no progression to ophthalmopathy occurred over 18 months of follow-up. The hyperthyroidism patients were between 18 and 65 years old and newly diagnosed, with a disease duration of less than 2 months. Patients with uncontrolled infections, other autoimmune diseases, pregnancy or lactation were excluded. Diagnoses relied on clinical symptoms, serum thyroxine and TRAb, thyroid ultrasound and orbital computed tomography. Ficoll-Paque density gradient centrifugation was used to isolate PBMCs from 10 ml of fresh peripheral blood. Total RNA was extracted using Trizol reagent, and RNA quality was assessed on an Agilent 2100 Bioanalyzer.

Here is what the overall study found, with its caveats: Most expanded thyroid clonotypes (frequency above 0.001) were also found in blood, which suggests that blood repertoires may mirror thyroid immune responses. A model built on a 13 V-J signature distinguished ophthalmopathy from stable hyperthyroidism, reaching roughly 88% sensitivity and around 82% specificity in cross-validation and 80%/75% in testing. In validation, progression to ophthalmopathy was predicted by the model with 55% to 71% sensitivity and 72% to 85% specificity, a median of around 6.5 months before onset. Sample size was not statistically predetermined, and investigators were not blinded to group allocation.

The source of this sequence is a woman aged 18-35 years with Graves' hyperthyroidism. In this chain, TRBV5-6 is recombined with TRBJ2-7; 5 matching bases give a weak D call of TRBD1. Sample: blood. The bases read TGTGCCAGCAGCTTGGGGGGCCACGAGCAGTACTTC. Its translation is CASSLGGHEQYF.